Below are 32 T cell receptor beta chains sequenced from a single sample in a study of beta chain features in type 1 diabetes. No antigens are known for them. Reverse transcribing all isolated RNA meant expressed TCRB transcripts were sequenced. Only in-frame clones appear in the TCRdb table, and some are missing; sequencing was by immunoSEQ multiplex PCR. This sample has about 660,000 clones, with around 15% found just once. Study conclusions and caveats: Type 1 diabetes patients showed a moderate but significant shortening of TCRB CDR3s in all four CD4+ subsets.

Sequences were obtained from naive CD4+ T cells from blood. The receptors stem from a man aged 18 to 35 with type 1 diabetes.

This clone turned up a few times. DNA for the CDR3: TGTGCCAGCTCACAGGACAGGGTACTCTCTGGGGCCAACGTCCTGACTTTC. This translates into CASSQDRVLSGANVLTF. The chain uses TRBV18 and TRBJ2-6, with TRBD1 identical over 8 bases. Germline V CDR1 and CDR2: KGHSH, LQKENI. The V and J ends lost 4 bases and 0 bases, in that order; junction bases with no gene match: 5. The CDR3 totals 17 residues. Looking up the rest from reference TRBV18 and TRBJ2-6 gives the full variable domain: NAGVMQNPRHLVRRRGQEARLRCSPMKGHSHVYWYRQLPEEGLKFMVYLQKENIIDESGMPKERFSAEFPKEGPSILRIQQVVRGDSAAYFCASSQDRVLSGANVLTFGAGSRLTVL.

A few counts support this clone. V usage is TRBV5-1 and J usage is TRBJ2-1; 11 positions match TRBD2. The V gene end was trimmed by 2 bases and the J gene end by 4 bases; junction bases not matched to a gene: 2. The germline gives CDR1 SGHRS, CDR2 YFSETQ. The CDR3 totals 15 residues. CDR3 in DNA: TGCGCCAGCAGCTTCCGACTAGCGGGGTACAATGAGCAGTTCTTC. Translation: CASSFRLAGYNEQFF.

This clone was counted only a few times. The same CDR3 also results from other DNA sequences found in this sample. V and J are TRBV9 and TRBJ1-1, with D unresolved. CDR1 is SGDLS, CDR2 YYNGEE, per germline. Trimming stripped 0 bases from V and 1 base from J, with 4 bases between. This CDR3 has 13 amino acids. CDR3 in amino acids: CASSVAPNTEAFF. CDR3 DNA sequence: TGTGCCAGCAGCGTAGCCCCGAACACTGAAGCTTTCTTT.

V usage is TRBV7-6 and J usage is TRBJ2-5; perhaps D is TRBD1 or TRBD2 (5 bases each). CDR3 length equals 14 residues. V lost 3 bases and J lost 4, with 12 bases in between. CDR1 SGHVS and CDR2 FNYEAQ come from the germline V gene. CDR3 protein: CASSLGAGLETQYF. For the CDR3, the DNA is TGTGCCAGCAGCTTGGGAGCAGGGTTAGAGACCCAGTACTTC.

The chain combines TRBV7-9 with TRBJ1-1; D is possibly TRBD1 (6 bases). V was pared by 4 bases and J by 0 bases, with 18 bases between. CDR1 is SEHNR, CDR2 FQNEAQ, per germline (reference sequence). CDR3 length equals 17 residues. The CDR3 DNA reads TGTGCCAGCAGCTCCCCTGATAAGGGACAAATGAACACTGAAGCTTTCTTT. It yields the protein CASSSPDKGQMNTEAFF.

This clone was picked up a small number of times. This chain joins TRBV9 and TRBJ2-1, with D hard to call. Between the trimmed V and J ends, which lost 0 bases and 3 bases, there was a span of 10 bases. The CDR3 has 15 residues. Germline V lookup: CDR1 SGDLS, CDR2 YYNGEE. The CDR3 bases are TGTGCCAGCAGCGTAGGGCCTCAACGCTACAATGAGCAGTTCTTC. Encoded protein: CASSVGPQRYNEQFF. Full variable domain (rest looked up from reference TRBV9 and TRBJ2-1): DSGVTQTPKHLITATGQRVTLRCSPRSGDLSVYWYQQSLDQGLQFLIQYYNGEERAKGNILERFSAQQFPDLHSELNLSSLELGDSALYFCASSVGPQRYNEQFFGPGTRLTVL.

In this sample, this clone turned up a few times. Within the sample, other DNA sequences also encode this same CDR3. The V and J genes are TRBV30 and TRBJ1-3, with D unresolved. This CDR3 contains 14 residues. Germline CDR1 GTSNPN, CDR2 SVGIG (reference sequence). V shed 0 bases and J shed 1 base, with 7 bases lying between them. CDR3 bases: TGTGCCTGGAGTGTTGGAGGATCTGGAAACACCATATATTTT. This translates into CAWSVGGSGNTIYF.

This clone was seen more than once but under ten times. The CDR3 sequence: CASSQDQPTDTQYF. CDR3 coding DNA: TGTGCCAGCAGCCAAGATCAGCCCACAGATACGCAGTATTTT. V usage is TRBV4-2 and J usage is TRBJ2-3; no clear D gene. This CDR3 has 14 residues. CDR1 and CDR2 (germline): LGHNA, YNFKEQ. V gave up 0 bases and J gave up 2 bases, with 6 bases separating them.

This clone was found a few times. This chain uses TRBV4-3 with TRBJ2-1, with a possible D match to TRBD2 (5 bases). This CDR3 spans 17 amino acids. Per germline, CDR1 LGHNA and CDR2 YSLEER. The V and J ends lost 2 bases and 0 bases respectively, with 14 bases between them. In DNA, the CDR3 is TGCGCCAGCAGCCAACGCCCCATGGGGAGCTCCTACAATGAGCAGTTCTTC. This sequence encodes CASSQRPMGSSYNEQFF.

This clone was observed a few times. This same CDR3 is encoded by further DNA sequences in the sample. This chain uses TRBV30 with TRBJ2-7, with D possibly TRBD2 on 6 matching bases. Germline V gene sequence: CDR1 GTSNPN, CDR2 SVGIG (reference sequence). The CDR3 consists of 13 residues. Trimming cost V 0 bases and J 4 bases, with 10 bases left between them. The CDR3 here is CAWSVRERYEQYF. The CDR3 DNA is TGTGCCTGGAGTGTACGGGAGAGGTACGAGCAGTACTTC.

This clone was detected only a few times. The V and J genes are TRBV30 and TRBJ1-6; D gene ambiguous. Germline V gene lookup returns CDR1 GTSNPN and CDR2 SVGIG (reference sequence). The CDR3 covers 13 residues. Trimming stripped 6 bases from V and 5 bases from J, with 11 bases between. The chain's CDR3 is CACGPTNNSPLHF. The CDR3 DNA is TGTGCCTGCGGGCCAACCAATAATTCACCCCTCCACTTT.

The chain couples TRBV27 to TRBJ2-7; the D is unclear. This CDR3 comprises 12 residues. CDR1 MNHEY and CDR2 SMNVEV come from the germline V gene (reference sequence). V lost 3 bases and J 4 bases, leaving 7 bases between the germline ends. CDR3 amino acids: CASSFDGYEQYF. The CDR3 DNA sequence: TGTGCCAGCAGTTTCGACGGGTACGAGCAGTACTTC.

This rearrangement joins TRBV5-8 to TRBJ2-1, with a possible D match to TRBD2 (6 bases). CDR1 and CDR2 from the germline V gene are SGHTS and YDEGEE. This CDR3 comprises 14 residues. The V and J ends lost 6 bases and 2 bases respectively, with 12 bases between them. CDR3 region: CASNPGDPYNEQFF. In nucleotides, the CDR3 is TGTGCCAGCAACCCGGGGGACCCCTACAATGAGCAGTTCTTC.

This clone was detected a few times. V and J are TRBV27 and TRBJ2-7; D unresolved. This CDR3 region has 14 residues. Trimming removed 3 bases from V and 2 bases from J, with 11 bases in between. Germline lookup yields CDR1 MNHEY and CDR2 SMNVEV (reference sequence). The CDR3 coding sequence is TGTGCCAGCAGTTTTACACTTGGGACCTACGAGCAGTACTTC. Amino acid sequence: CASSFTLGTYEQYF.

The J gene is TRBJ1-2, the V gene TRBV7-9; weak D call: TRBD1 (5 bases). In germline, CDR1 is SEHNR, CDR2 FQNEAQ (reference sequence). CDR3 size: 17 residues. V lost 7 bases to trimming and J lost 8 bases, with 29 bases between them. The CDR3 here is CASNQGDWEGKVVGYTF. The CDR3 DNA is TGTGCCAGCAACCAGGGCGATTGGGAGGGGAAGGTCGTCGGCTACACCTTC.

This clone was recorded a few times. The rearrangement uses TRBV7-9 and TRBJ2-3, with 9 bases matching TRBD2. The germline V gene has CDR1 SEHNR and CDR2 FQNEAQ (reference sequence). This CDR3 comprises 16 residues. V trimming: 5 bases; J trimming: 4 bases; junction bases outside the gene matches: 10. Here the CDR3 reads CASSQGSSGSSDTQYF. CDR3 DNA sequence: TGTGCCAGCAGCCAAGGAAGTAGCGGGAGCTCAGATACGCAGTATTTT.

This chain connects TRBV19 to TRBJ2-5; TRBD1 is a possible D gene (5 bases). Trimming pared 5 bases from V and 5 bases from J, leaving 15 bases between. This CDR3 is built from 14 residues. In germline, CDR1 is LNHDA, CDR2 SQIVND (reference sequence). CDR3 sequence reads: CASSLQGGRETQYF. The DNA of the CDR3 is TGTGCCAGTAGTCTCCAGGGTGGACGGGAGACCCAGTACTTC.

With respect to this clone: At the DNA level, this CDR3 is encoded by other sequences in the same sample as well. This sequence joins TRBV18 and TRBJ2-1; D not resolved. The CDR3 is made up of 12 amino acids. From germline, CDR1 is KGHSH and CDR2 LQKENI. V lost 2 bases, J lost 8 bases, and 7 bases lay in between. The CDR3 DNA is TGTGCCAGCTCACCAGGTGCGGATGAGCAGTTCTTC. Its translation: CASSPGADEQFF. The full variable domain, with the rest looked up from reference TRBV18 and TRBJ2-1, is NAGVMQNPRHLVRRRGQEARLRCSPMKGHSHVYWYRQLPEEGLKFMVYLQKENIIDESGMPKERFSAEFPKEGPSILRIQQVVRGDSAAYFCASSPGADEQFFGPGTRLTVL.

The table lists this clone with a few counts. CDR3 protein: CASSTLRGEVQYF. The CDR3, as DNA: TGTGCCAGTAGTACCCTCAGGGGGGAGGTTCAGTACTTC. V is TRBV19 and J is TRBJ2-4; a possible D gene is TRBD1 (7 bases). CDR1 LNHDA and CDR2 SQIVND come from the germline V gene (reference sequence). The V and J ends lost 4 bases and 11 bases respectively, with 15 bases between them. The CDR3 consists of 13 residues. The whole variable domain, remainder taken from reference TRBV19 and TRBJ2-4, is DGGITQSPKYLFRKEGQNVTLSCEQNLNHDAMYWYRQDPGQGLRLIYYSQIVNDFQKGDIAEGYSVSREKKESFPLTVTSAQKNPTAFYLCASSTLRGEVQYFGAGTRLSVL.

This clone was seen a few times. This rearrangement joins TRBV7-2 to TRBJ2-7, with D uncertain. CDR1 SGHTA and CDR2 FQGNSA come from the germline V gene. The CDR3 is made up of 13 amino acids. The V end was cut by 4 bases, the J end by 12 bases, with 19 bases between. CDR3 loop: CASSSVVSSSPYF. The CDR3 nucleotides are TGTGCCAGCAGCTCAGTGGTCTCCTCGAGTCCGTACTTC. Using reference TRBV7-2 and TRBJ2-7 for the parts outside the CDR3, the full variable domain is GAGVSQSPSNKVTEKGKDVELRCDPISGHTALYWYRQSLGQGLEFLIYFQGNSAPDKSGLPSDRFSAERTGGSVSTLTIQRTQQEDSAVYLCASSSVVSSSPYFGPGTRLTVT.

The chain is built from TRBV30 and TRBJ2-7; the D is unclear. V lost 3 bases, J lost 4 bases, and 16 bases lay in between. This CDR3 has 14 residues. Germline V CDR1 and CDR2: GTSNPN, SVGIG (reference sequence). CDR3 loop: CAWSSPGSRYEQYF. DNA of the CDR3: TGTGCCTGGAGCTCGCCCGGGTCTCGATACGAGCAGTACTTC.

The CDR3 loop reads CASSFSQGVGAKNIQYF. The CDR3 bases are TGTGCCAGCAGCTTCTCCCAGGGGGTCGGTGCCAAAAACATTCAGTACTTC. The chain recombines TRBV7-9 with TRBJ2-4; TRBD1 matches at 7 bases. Germline V gene data show CDR1 as SEHNR and CDR2 as FQNEAQ (reference sequence). This CDR3 spans 17 amino acids. Trimming at V came to 3 bases and at J to 1 base, leaving 9 bases not matched to a gene. The full variable domain, with the rest looked up from reference TRBV7-9 and TRBJ2-4, is DTGVSQNPRHKITKRGQNVTFRCDPISEHNRLYWYRQTLGQGPEFLTYFQNEAQLEKSRLLSDRFSAERPKGSFSTLEIQRTEQGDSAMYLCASSFSQGVGAKNIQYFGAGTRLSVL.

The sample holds a few counts of this clone. The chain uses TRBV4-2 and TRBJ2-7; a possible D gene is TRBD1 (6 bases). CDR1 and CDR2 (germline): LGHNA, YNFKEQ. This CDR3 is 15 amino acids long. V was pared by 0 bases and J by 6 bases, with 15 bases between. CDR3 loop: CASSQDQAGGREQYF. The DNA of the CDR3 is TGTGCCAGCAGCCAAGATCAAGCTGGGGGCCGCGAGCAGTACTTC.

This chain links TRBV29-1 with TRBJ2-7, with D possibly matching TRBD1 (6 bases). Deletions cut 4 bases from V and 0 bases from J, with 13 bases between. The length of the CDR3 is 14 residues. Germline CDR1 reads SQVTM; CDR2 reads ANQGSEA. The CDR3 spells CSVADRFSSYEQYF. In DNA form, the CDR3 reads TGCAGCGTTGCTGACAGGTTTAGCTCCTACGAGCAGTACTTC.

There are a few counts of this clone. The V call is TRBV18, the J call TRBJ1-1; TRBD1 might be the D (5 bases). Germline CDR1 is KGHSH and CDR2 is LQKENI. V was pared by 3 bases and J by 13 bases, with 15 bases between. CDR3 length: 12 amino acids. Written as DNA, the CDR3 is TGTGCCAGCTCACCCCCCGCGACCGGGGGTTTCTTT. Translating gives CASSPPATGGFF.

This clone has a handful of counts. V usage is TRBV29-1 and J usage is TRBJ1-5; D is possibly TRBD1 (5 bases). The CDR3 loop spans 14 amino acids. Germline V lookup: CDR1 SQVTM, CDR2 ANQGSEA. Trimming pared 4 bases from V and 9 bases from J, leaving 19 bases between. CDR3 coding DNA: TGCAGCGTTGTCCGGCGGAGGGGAAGGGGGCCCCAGCATTTT. The encoded protein is CSVVRRRGRGPQHF. The full variable domain, in which reference TRBV29-1 and TRBJ1-5 provide the parts outside the CDR3, is SAVISQKPSRDICQRGTSLTIQCQVDSQVTMMFWYRQQPGQSLTLIATANQGSEATYESGFVIDKFPISRPNLTFSTLTVSNMSPEDSSIYLCSVVRRRGRGPQHFGDGTRLSIL.

A few counts support this clone. The chain employs TRBV29-1 and TRBJ2-2; no clear D. This CDR3 is 10 amino acids long. Germline V lookup: CDR1 SQVTM, CDR2 ANQGSEA. V was trimmed by 8 bases and J by 7 bases, leaving 8 bases between them. The CDR3 sequence: CSPPGGELFF. CDR3 nucleotide sequence: TGCAGCCCACCGGGCGGGGAGCTGTTTTTT.

This clone has just a few counts. This CDR3 reads CASSPGAGGGNTEAFF. The CDR3 DNA sequence: TGTGCCAGCAGCCCCGGGGCAGGGGGGGGAAACACTGAAGCTTTCTTT. V and J are TRBV28 and TRBJ1-1; the match to TRBD1 covers 7 bases. Germline CDR1 reads MDHEN; CDR2 reads SYDVKM. The CDR3 consists of 16 residues. Trimming at V came to 6 bases and at J to 2 bases, leaving 12 bases not matched to a gene.

Of note for this clone: The same CDR3 is also encoded by other DNA sequences in this sample. This chain links TRBV7-2 with TRBJ2-3, with D unresolved. Trimming left V 4 bases short and J 6 bases short, with 8 bases between. The CDR3 runs to 12 residues. Per the germline V gene, CDR1 is SGHTA and CDR2 is FQGNSA. For the CDR3, the DNA is TGTGCCAGCAGCTCCTCTGGGGATACGCAGTATTTT. It translates to CASSSSGDTQYF.

V usage is TRBV2 and J usage is TRBJ2-1; 8 nucleotides line up with TRBD2. Germline assignment: CDR1 SNHLY and CDR2 FYNNEI. V lost 5 bases and J lost 10; bases outside the gene matches: 4. This CDR3 has 12 amino acids. CDR3 protein: CASSQIAGEQFF. The CDR3 bases are TGTGCCAGCAGTCAAATAGCGGGGGAGCAGTTCTTC. Supplemented by reference TRBV2 and TRBJ2-1, the full variable domain reads EPEVTQTPSHQVTQMGQEVILRCVPISNHLYFYWYRQILGQKVEFLVSFYNNEISEKSEIFDDQFSVERPDGSNFTLKIRSTKLEDSAMYFCASSQIAGEQFFGPGTRLTVL.

This clone was found a few times. The rearrangement links TRBV30 to TRBJ1-6; the D gene is possibly TRBD1 (5 bases). The CDR3 loop spans 12 amino acids. Germline V gives CDR1 GTSNPN, CDR2 SVGIG (reference sequence). This CDR3 reads CGGGPRGSPLHF. CDR3 coding DNA: TGTGGCGGGGGACCGAGGGGTTCACCCCTCCACTTT.

This clone was seen a few times. The gene calls are TRBV6-6 and TRBJ2-1; possible D gene TRBD1, 6 bases. The CDR3 is made up of 13 amino acids. CDR1 is MNHNY, CDR2 SVGAGI, per germline (reference sequence). Trimming removed 6 bases at V and 3 bases at J, with 9 bases between. The CDR3 nucleotides are TGTGCCAGCAGCCGGGACAACTACAATGAGCAGTTCTTC. Protein product: CASSRDNYNEQFF.